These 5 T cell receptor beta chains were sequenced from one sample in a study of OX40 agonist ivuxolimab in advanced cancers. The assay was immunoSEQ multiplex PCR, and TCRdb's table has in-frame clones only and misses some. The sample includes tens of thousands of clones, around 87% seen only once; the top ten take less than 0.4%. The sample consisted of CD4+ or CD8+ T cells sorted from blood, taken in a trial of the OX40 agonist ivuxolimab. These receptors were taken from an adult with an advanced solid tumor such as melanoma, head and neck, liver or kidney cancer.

The CDR3 DNA reads TGTGCCAGTAGTTCACAGGGGGGACATGGCTACACCTTC. Protein product: CASSSQGGHGYTF. V usage is TRBV19 and J usage is TRBJ1-2, with 8 bases lining up with TRBD1. V lost 5 bases to trimming and J lost 6 bases; unmatched junction nucleotides: 5. The CDR3 contains 13 residues. Germline loops: CDR1 LNHDA, CDR2 SQIVND (reference sequence).

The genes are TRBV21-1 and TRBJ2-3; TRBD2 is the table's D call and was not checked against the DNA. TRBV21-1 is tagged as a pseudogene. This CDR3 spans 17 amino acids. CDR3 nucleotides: TGTGCCAGCAGCAAAGCGCTCGGGAGACATCGCACAGATACGCAGTATTTT. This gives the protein CASSKALGRHRTDTQYF.

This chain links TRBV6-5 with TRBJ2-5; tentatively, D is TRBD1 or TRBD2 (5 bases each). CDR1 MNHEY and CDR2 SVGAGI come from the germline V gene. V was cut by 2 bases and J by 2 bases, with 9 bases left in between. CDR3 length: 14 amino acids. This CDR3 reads CASSYTRGQETQYF. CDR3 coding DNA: TGTGCCAGCAGTTACACGAGGGGTCAAGAGACCCAGTACTTC.

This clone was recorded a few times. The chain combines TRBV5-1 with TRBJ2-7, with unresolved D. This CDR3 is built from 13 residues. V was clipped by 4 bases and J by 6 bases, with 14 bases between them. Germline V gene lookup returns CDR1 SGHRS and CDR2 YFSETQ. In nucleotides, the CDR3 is TGCGCCAGCAGCCCCCAGGACCTATCCGAGCAGTACTTC. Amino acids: CASSPQDLSEQYF.

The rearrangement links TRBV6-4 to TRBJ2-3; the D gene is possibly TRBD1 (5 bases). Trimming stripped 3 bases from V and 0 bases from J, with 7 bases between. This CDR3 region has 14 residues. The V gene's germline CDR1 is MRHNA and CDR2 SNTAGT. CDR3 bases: TGTGCCAGCAGTGAACAGGAAAGCACAGATACGCAGTATTTT. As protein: CASSEQESTDTQYF.